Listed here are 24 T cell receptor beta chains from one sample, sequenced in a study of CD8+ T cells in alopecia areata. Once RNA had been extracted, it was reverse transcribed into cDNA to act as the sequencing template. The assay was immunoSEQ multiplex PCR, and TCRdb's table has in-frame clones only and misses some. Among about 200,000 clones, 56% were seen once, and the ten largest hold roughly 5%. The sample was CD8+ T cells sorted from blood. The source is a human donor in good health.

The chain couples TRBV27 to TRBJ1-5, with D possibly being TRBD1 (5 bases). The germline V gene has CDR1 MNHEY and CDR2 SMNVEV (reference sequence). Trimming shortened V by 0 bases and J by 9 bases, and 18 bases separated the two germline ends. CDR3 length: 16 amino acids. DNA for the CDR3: TGTGCCAGCAGTTTATCGTGGGGAGGGGCGGGCACGCCCCAGCATTTT. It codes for CASSLSWGGAGTPQHF.

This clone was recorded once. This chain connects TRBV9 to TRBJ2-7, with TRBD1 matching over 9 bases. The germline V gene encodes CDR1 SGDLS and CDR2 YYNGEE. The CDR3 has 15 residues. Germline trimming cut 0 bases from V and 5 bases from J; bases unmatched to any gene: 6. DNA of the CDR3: TGTGCCAGCAGCGTAGAGGGGACAGGGTCTGACGAGCAGTACTTC. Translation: CASSVEGTGSDEQYF. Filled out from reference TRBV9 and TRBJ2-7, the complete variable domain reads DSGVTQTPKHLITATGQRVTLRCSPRSGDLSVYWYQQSLDQGLQFLIQYYNGEERAKGNILERFSAQQFPDLHSELNLSSLELGDSALYFCASSVEGTGSDEQYFGPGTRLTVT.

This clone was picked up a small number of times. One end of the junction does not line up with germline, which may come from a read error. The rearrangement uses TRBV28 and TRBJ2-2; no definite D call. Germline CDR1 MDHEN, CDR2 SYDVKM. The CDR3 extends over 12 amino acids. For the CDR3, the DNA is TGTGTCAGCCAACCAAACACCGGGGAGCTGTTTTTT. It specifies CVSQPNTGELFF.

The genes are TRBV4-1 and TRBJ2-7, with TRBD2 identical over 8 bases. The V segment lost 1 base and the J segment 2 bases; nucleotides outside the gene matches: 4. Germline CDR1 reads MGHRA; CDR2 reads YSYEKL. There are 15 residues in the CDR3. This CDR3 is CASSQGSGETYEQYF. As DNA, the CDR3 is TGCGCCAGCAGCCAAGGTAGCGGGGAGACCTACGAGCAGTACTTC.

In DNA, the CDR3 is TGTGCCTGGAGTGTACCCCGGGGCCTCTCCTACGAGCAGTACTTC. This sequence encodes CAWSVPRGLSYEQYF. The V and J genes are TRBV30 and TRBJ2-7; either TRBD1 or TRBD2 may fit D (5 bases each). Germline values: CDR1 GTSNPN, CDR2 SVGIG (reference sequence). The V and J ends lost 0 bases and 0 bases respectively, with 12 bases between them. CDR3 length equals 15 residues.

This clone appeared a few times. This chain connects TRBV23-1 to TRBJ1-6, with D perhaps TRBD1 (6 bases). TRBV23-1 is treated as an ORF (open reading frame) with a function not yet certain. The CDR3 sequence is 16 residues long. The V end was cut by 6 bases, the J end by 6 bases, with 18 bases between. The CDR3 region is CASSPGPNRVNSPLHF. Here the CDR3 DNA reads TGCGCCAGCAGCCCTGGCCCGAACAGGGTTAATTCACCCCTCCACTTT.

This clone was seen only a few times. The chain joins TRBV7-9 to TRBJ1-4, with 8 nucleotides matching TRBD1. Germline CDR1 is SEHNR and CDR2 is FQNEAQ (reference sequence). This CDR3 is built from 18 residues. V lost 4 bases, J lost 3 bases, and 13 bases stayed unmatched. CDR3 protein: CASSSTSGDRSANEKLFF. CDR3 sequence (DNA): TGTGCCAGCAGCTCGACCAGTGGGGACAGGTCGGCTAATGAAAAACTGTTTTTT. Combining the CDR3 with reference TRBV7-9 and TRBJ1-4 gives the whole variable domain DTGVSQNPRHKITKRGQNVTFRCDPISEHNRLYWYRQTLGQGPEFLTYFQNEAQLEKSRLLSDRFSAERPKGSFSTLEIQRTEQGDSAMYLCASSSTSGDRSANEKLFFGSGTQLSVL.

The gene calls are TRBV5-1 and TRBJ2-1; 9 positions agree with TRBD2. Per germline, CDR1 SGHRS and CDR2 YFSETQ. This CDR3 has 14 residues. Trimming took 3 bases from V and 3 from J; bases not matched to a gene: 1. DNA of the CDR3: TGCGCCAGCAGCTCTAGCGGGAACTACAATGAGCAGTTCTTC. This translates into CASSSSGNYNEQFF.

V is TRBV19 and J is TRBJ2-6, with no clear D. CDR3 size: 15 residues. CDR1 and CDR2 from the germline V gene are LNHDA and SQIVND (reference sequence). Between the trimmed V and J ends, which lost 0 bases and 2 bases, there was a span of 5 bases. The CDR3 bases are TGTGCCAGTAGTATAGATGTTGCTGGGGCCAACGTCCTGACTTTC. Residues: CASSIDVAGANVLTF.

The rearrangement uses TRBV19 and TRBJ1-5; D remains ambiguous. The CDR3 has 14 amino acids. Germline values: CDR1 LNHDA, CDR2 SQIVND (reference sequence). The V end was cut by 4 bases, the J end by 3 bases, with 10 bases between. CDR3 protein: CASSKEGSNQPQHF. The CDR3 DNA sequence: TGTGCCAGTAGTAAAGAGGGTTCCAATCAGCCCCAGCATTTT.

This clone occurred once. The CDR3 nucleotides are TGCAGCGTTACTTTGGACGGGATGAACACTGAAGCTTTCTTT. Its translation is CSVTLDGMNTEAFF. The V gene is TRBV29-1, the J gene TRBJ1-1; D uncertain. The V gene lost 5 bases and the J gene lost 0 bases, with 13 bases spanning the gap. The CDR3 extends over 14 amino acids. Germline values: CDR1 SQVTM, CDR2 ANQGSEA.

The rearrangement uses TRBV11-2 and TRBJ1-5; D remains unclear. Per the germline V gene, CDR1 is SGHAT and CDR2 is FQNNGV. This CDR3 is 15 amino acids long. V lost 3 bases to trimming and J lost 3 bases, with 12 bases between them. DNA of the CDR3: TGTGCCAGCAGCTTGGGCCGCCGGGACAATCAGCCCCAGCATTTT. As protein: CASSLGRRDNQPQHF.

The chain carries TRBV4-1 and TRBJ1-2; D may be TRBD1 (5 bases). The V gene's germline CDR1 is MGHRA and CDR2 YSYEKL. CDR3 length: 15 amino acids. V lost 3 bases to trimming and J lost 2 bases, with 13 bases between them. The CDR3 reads CASSQDLGTNYGYTF. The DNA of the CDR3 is TGCGCCAGCAGCCAGGACCTTGGGACCAACTATGGCTACACCTTC.

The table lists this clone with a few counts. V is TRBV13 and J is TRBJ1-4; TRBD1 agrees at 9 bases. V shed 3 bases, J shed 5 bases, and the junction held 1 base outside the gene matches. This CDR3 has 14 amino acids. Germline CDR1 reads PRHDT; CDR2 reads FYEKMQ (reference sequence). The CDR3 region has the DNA TGTGCCAGCAGCTTCGGGACAGGGAATGAAAAACTGTTTTTT. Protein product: CASSFGTGNEKLFF.

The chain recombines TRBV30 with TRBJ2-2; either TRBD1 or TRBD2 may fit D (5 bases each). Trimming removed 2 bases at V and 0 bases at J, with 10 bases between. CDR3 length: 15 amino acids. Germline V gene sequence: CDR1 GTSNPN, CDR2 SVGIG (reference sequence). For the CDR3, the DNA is TGTGCCTGGAGTCCCGGGACGACGAACACCGGGGAGCTGTTTTTT. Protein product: CAWSPGTTNTGELFF.

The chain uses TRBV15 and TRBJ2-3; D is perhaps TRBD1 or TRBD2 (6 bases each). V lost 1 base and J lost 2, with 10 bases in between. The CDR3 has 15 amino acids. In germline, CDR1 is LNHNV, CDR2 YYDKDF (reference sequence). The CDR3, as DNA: TGTGCCACCAGCAGAGCTGGGGGGCCCACAGATACGCAGTATTTT. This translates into CATSRAGGPTDTQYF. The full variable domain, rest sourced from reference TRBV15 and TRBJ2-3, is DAMVIQNPRYQVTQFGKPVTLSCSQTLNHNVMYWYQQKSSQAPKLLFHYYDKDFNNEADTPDNFQSRRPNTSFCFLDIRSPGLGDTAMYLCATSRAGGPTDTQYFGPGTRLTVL.

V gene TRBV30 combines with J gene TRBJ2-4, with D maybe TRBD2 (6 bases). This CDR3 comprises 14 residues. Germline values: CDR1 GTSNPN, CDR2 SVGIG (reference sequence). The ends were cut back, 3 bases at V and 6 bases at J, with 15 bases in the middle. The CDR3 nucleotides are TGTGCCTGGAGGGTCCCGACTAGTAGAAACATTCAGTACTTC. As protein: CAWRVPTSRNIQYF.

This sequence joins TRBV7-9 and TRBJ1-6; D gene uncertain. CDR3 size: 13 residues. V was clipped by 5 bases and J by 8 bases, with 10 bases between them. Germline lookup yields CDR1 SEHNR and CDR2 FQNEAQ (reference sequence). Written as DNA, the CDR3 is TGTGCCAGCAGCCCCCGTGGAGATTCACCCCTCCACTTT. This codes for CASSPRGDSPLHF.

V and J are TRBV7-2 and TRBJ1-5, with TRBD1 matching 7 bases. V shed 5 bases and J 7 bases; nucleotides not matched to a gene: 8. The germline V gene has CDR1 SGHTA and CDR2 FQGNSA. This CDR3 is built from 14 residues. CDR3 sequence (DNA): TGTGCCAGCAGCCCGATGACAGGGCGACAGCCCCAGCATTTT. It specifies CASSPMTGRQPQHF.

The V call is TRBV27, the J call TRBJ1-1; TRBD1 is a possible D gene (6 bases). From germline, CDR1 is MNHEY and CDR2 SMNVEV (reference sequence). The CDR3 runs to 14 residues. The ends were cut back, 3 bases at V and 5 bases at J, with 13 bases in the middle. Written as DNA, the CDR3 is TGTGCCAGCAGTTTTGGGGGCCTCAGGACTGAAGCTTTCTTT. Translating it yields CASSFGGLRTEAFF.

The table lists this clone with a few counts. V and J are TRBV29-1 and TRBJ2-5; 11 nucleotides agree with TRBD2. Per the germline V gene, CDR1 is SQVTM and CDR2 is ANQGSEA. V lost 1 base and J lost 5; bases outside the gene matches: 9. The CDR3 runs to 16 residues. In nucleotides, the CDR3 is TGCAGCGTTGAAGTAACTAGCGGGGGTGGCGGGGAGACCCAGTACTTC. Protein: CSVEVTSGGGGETQYF.

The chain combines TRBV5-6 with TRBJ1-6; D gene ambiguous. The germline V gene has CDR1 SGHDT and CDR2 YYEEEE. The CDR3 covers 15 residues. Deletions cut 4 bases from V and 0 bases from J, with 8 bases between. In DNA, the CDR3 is TGTGCCAGCAGCGTGGGCAGCTCCTATAATTCACCCCTCCACTTT. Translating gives CASSVGSSYNSPLHF. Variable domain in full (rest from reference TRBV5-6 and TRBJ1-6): DAGVTQSPTHLIKTRGQQVTLRCSPKSGHDTVSWYQQALGQGPQFIFQYYEEEERQRGNFPDRFSGHQFPNYSSELNVNALLLGDSALYLCASSVGSSYNSPLHFGNGTRLTVT.

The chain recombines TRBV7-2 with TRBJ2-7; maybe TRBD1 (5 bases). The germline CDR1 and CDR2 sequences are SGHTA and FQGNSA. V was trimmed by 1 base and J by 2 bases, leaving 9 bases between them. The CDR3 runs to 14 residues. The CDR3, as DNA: TGTGCCAGCAGCTTAGGATGGACAACCTACGAGCAGTACTTC. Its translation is CASSLGWTTYEQYF.

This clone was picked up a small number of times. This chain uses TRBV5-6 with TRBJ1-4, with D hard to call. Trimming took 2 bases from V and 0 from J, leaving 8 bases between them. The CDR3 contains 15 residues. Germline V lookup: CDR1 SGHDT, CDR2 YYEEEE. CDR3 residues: CASSLEGATNEKLFF. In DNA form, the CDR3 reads TGTGCCAGCAGCTTAGAAGGCGCAACTAATGAAAAACTGTTTTTT.